What follows is one T cell receptor beta chain and its context. Its antigen is not known. Germline V gene data show CDR1 as SGHDT and CDR2 as YYEEEE. Trimming removed 4 bases from V and 6 bases from J, with 23 bases in between. This CDR3 spans 17 amino acids. This sample was taken from a study of CD8 T cell repertoires and HIV-1 epitope variants. Study context: Each of Twenty-five Gag and Nef epitope peptides stimulated a separate culture. An uncultured baseline aliquot held 1M T cells. Epitopes were three Gag families plus Nef HW9 and YT9. Overall study findings and caveats: Nef KF9 drew roughly five clonotypes and HW9 one, without TAALDMSHF responses.

Clones were read by immunoSEQ multiplex PCR, and TCRdb kept only the in-frame ones, dropping some. The sample includes some 87,000 clones, 60% to 80% of them seen just once. This chain links TRBV5-6 with TRBJ2-1; the D gene is possibly TRBD2 (5 bases). The sample comprised uncultured baseline CD8+ T cells from peripheral blood mononuclear cells (PBMCs). The source is a male donor with HIV. DNA of the CDR3: TGTGCCAGCAGCCCCTCCGCTCTAGCTAGGGTAGGCAATGAGCAGTTCTTC. This gives the protein CASSPSALARVGNEQFF.